The next 15 T cell receptor beta chains were all read from a single sample in a study of graft-versus-host responses after intestinal transplantation. The table came from immunoSEQ multiplex PCR; TCRdb's copy has only in-frame clones and leaves some out. The sample yields around 6,200 clones, around four fifths seen once. From the graft tissue, intraepithelial and lamina propria lymphocytes were released through processing. The sequencing used ileum tissue, collected 300 to 310 days after intestinal transplant. The receptors were sampled from a human patient who received an intestinal transplant, so some T cells may come from the graft donor.

The rearrangement uses TRBV7-2 and TRBJ2-7; D is possibly TRBD1 or TRBD2 (5 bases each). V was trimmed by 3 bases and J by 2 bases, leaving 14 bases between them. This CDR3 region has 15 residues. From germline, CDR1 is SGHTA and CDR2 FQGNSA. CDR3 DNA: TGTGCCAGCAGCTTCTCCGGGACCGATGCCTACGAGCAGTACTTC. Translating it yields CASSFSGTDAYEQYF.

This chain's CDR3 is CASSQGGRGLRETQYF. The DNA of the CDR3 is TGTGCCAGCAGCCAAGGAGGGCGGGGGCTGCGGGAGACCCAGTACTTC. The rearrangement links TRBV4-2 to TRBJ2-5; D perhaps matches TRBD2 (7 bases). The CDR3 spans 16 residues. V was trimmed by 1 base and J by 5 bases, leaving 17 bases between them. Germline V CDR1 and CDR2: LGHNA, YNFKEQ.

The chain joins TRBV14 to TRBJ2-5; 7 bases map to TRBD2. The length of the CDR3 is 17 residues. J lost 8 bases, V lost 1 base, and 16 bases had no gene match. The V gene's germline CDR1 is SGHDN and CDR2 FVKESK. CDR3 DNA: TGTGCCAGCAGCCAAGTTGTCGGTTTCGGCGGGAGTTTTACCCAGTACTTC. Amino acids: CASSQVVGFGGSFTQYF.

The gene calls are TRBV6-5 and TRBJ1-5; no clear D gene. Germline CDR1 is MNHEY and CDR2 is SVGAGI. The CDR3 length is 13 residues. V was trimmed by 5 bases and J by 7 bases, leaving 12 bases between them. CDR3 protein: CASSLDGQQPQHF. The CDR3 DNA reads as TGTGCCAGCAGTCTAGATGGGCAGCAGCCCCAGCATTTT.

This clone has only one observation. The rearrangement joins TRBV9 to TRBJ2-5, with D uncertain. CDR1 and CDR2 from the germline V gene are SGDLS and YYNGEE. The CDR3 is 15 residues long. With 0 bases removed from V and 3 bases from J, the gap between germline ends came to 12 bases. The CDR3, as DNA: TGTGCCAGCAGCGTAGGTGCAAGGGCTAAAGAGACCCAGTACTTC. As protein: CASSVGARAKETQYF.

In the case of this clone: Mismatch with germline at one junction end may stem from a read error. V usage is TRBV5-4 and J usage is TRBJ2-7; 9 positions match TRBD1. Germline V lookup: CDR1 SGHNT, CDR2 YYREEE (reference sequence). This CDR3 contains 13 residues. CDR3 DNA: TGTGCCAGCACCTTGGGACAGGGCTACGAGCAGTACTTC. Its translation is CASTLGQGYEQYF.

The chain carries TRBV9 and TRBJ2-5; no definite D call. Trimming left V 1 base short and J 4 bases short, with 8 bases between. CDR1 is SGDLS and CDR2 is YYNGEE in the germline V gene. The CDR3 loop spans 13 amino acids. Here the CDR3 reads CASSVYVGETQYF. In nucleotides, the CDR3 is TGTGCCAGCAGCGTATATGTTGGAGAGACCCAGTACTTC.

The chain employs TRBV2 and TRBJ1-1; no reliable D call. There are 11 residues in the CDR3. Trimming shortened V by 8 bases and J by 1 base, and 5 bases separated the two germline ends. Germline-derived CDR1 and CDR2 are SNHLY and FYNNEI. In DNA form, the CDR3 reads TGTGCCAGCGGCGGGAACACTGAAGCTTTCTTT. It yields the protein CASGGNTEAFF.

The chain uses TRBV10-2 and TRBJ1-1, with a possible D match to TRBD1 (5 bases). With 10 bases removed from V and 1 base from J, the gap between germline ends came to 16 bases. The CDR3 is made up of 14 amino acids. Looked up from germline, CDR1 is WSHSY and CDR2 is SAAADI. This CDR3 is CATTGGSKNTEAFF. The CDR3 DNA follows: TGCGCCACCACAGGCGGCAGCAAGAACACTGAAGCTTTCTTT.

The chain carries TRBV6-9 and TRBJ2-3; D is perhaps TRBD1 (7 bases). Germline loops: CDR1 MNHGY, CDR2 SVAAGI. The CDR3 consists of 14 residues. Deletions cut 3 bases from V and 5 bases from J, with 12 bases between. CDR3 bases: TGTGCCAGCAGTTACAACAGGGGAGGAGATACGCAGTATTTT. Amino acids: CASSYNRGGDTQYF.

The rearrangement joins TRBV5-5 to TRBJ2-1; the D gene could be TRBD1 or TRBD2 (5 bases each). The ends were cut back, 4 bases at V and 5 bases at J, with 13 bases in the middle. The CDR3 spans 14 residues. In germline, CDR1 is SGHKS, CDR2 YYEKEE (reference sequence). CDR3: CASSPGTANNEQFF. DNA for the CDR3: TGTGCCAGCAGCCCCGGGACGGCAAACAATGAGCAGTTCTTC.

V and J are TRBV7-2 and TRBJ1-3; TRBD1 might be the D (6 bases). This CDR3 has 15 residues. V lost 0 bases and J lost 0, with 6 bases in between. Germline lookup yields CDR1 SGHTA and CDR2 FQGNSA. The CDR3 loop is CASSLARGSGNTIYF. CDR3 sequence (DNA): TGTGCCAGCAGCTTAGCCAGGGGCTCTGGAAACACCATATATTTT. The full variable domain, in which reference TRBV7-2 and TRBJ1-3 provide the parts outside the CDR3, is GAGVSQSPSNKVTEKGKDVELRCDPISGHTALYWYRQSLGQGLEFLIYFQGNSAPDKSGLPSDRFSAERTGGSVSTLTIQRTQQEDSAVYLCASSLARGSGNTIYFGEGSWLTVV.

This rearrangement joins TRBV11-1 to TRBJ1-6; D may be TRBD1 (6 bases). CDR3 length equals 15 residues. With 5 bases removed from V and 5 bases from J, the gap between germline ends came to 13 bases. Germline CDR1 and CDR2: SGHAT and FQDESV (reference sequence). DNA for the CDR3: TGTGCCAGCAGCCCTGGACAGTTTAATAATTCACCCCTCCACTTT. Encoded protein: CASSPGQFNNSPLHF.

The rearrangement uses TRBV10-1 and TRBJ1-1; D is ambiguous. The ends were cut back, 6 bases at V and 9 bases at J, with 8 bases in the middle. Germline CDR1 is WNHNN and CDR2 is SYGVQD (reference sequence). The length of the CDR3 is 10 residues. The CDR3 spells CASSIKKAFF. The CDR3 nucleotides read TGCGCCAGCAGCATAAAGAAAGCTTTCTTT.

The genes are TRBV5-5 and TRBJ2-5; TRBD1 is a possible D gene (5 bases). The V end was cut by 6 bases, the J end by 5 bases, with 14 bases between. Germline values: CDR1 SGHKS, CDR2 YYEKEE (reference sequence). This CDR3 has 13 residues. For the CDR3, the DNA is TGTGCCAGCACAAAAGGGGTACGGGAGACCCAGTACTTC. Its translation is CASTKGVRETQYF.